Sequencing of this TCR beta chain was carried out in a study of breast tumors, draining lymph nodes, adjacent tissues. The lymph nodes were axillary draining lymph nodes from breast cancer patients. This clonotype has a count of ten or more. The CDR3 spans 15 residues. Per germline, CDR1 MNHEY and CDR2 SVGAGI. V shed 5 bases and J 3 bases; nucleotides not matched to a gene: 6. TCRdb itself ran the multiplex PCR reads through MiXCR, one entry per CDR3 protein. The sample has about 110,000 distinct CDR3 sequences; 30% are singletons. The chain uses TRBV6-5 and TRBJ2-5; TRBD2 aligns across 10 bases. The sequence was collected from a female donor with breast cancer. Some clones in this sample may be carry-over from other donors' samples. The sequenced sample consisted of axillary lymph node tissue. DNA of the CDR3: TGTGCCAGCAGTCAGAGACTAGCGGGTGAAGAGACCCAGTACTTC. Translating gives CASSQRLAGEETQYF.